Sequencing of this TCR beta chain was carried out in a study of blood T cells in healthy people across ages. Primers used in a second PCR of about 6 to 11 cycles were a sample-barcoded 5' primer and a J-beta primer mix. TCRdb redid the calling of the 5' RACE reads with MiXCR, one entry per CDR3 protein. The top ten hold roughly 19% of the sample, which has hundreds of thousands of distinct CDR3 sequences, under 45% seen once. The authors extracted at least 6 micrograms of total RNA per sample. On this clonotype itself: What it recognizes is unknown.

Broader study findings: Comparison with aged donors showed that long-lived donors had more naive CD4+ cells and higher diversity. Per million T cells, TCR beta diversity dropped about linearly as age rose.

Sequencing was carried out using blood. The TCR sequence derives from a man aged 55 to 69 in good health.

The CDR3 is CASSLDRTSGNTIYF. As DNA, the CDR3 is TGTGCCAGCAGCTTGGACAGGACCTCTGGAAACACCATATATTTT. The genes are TRBV7-2 and TRBJ1-3; 7 positions agree with TRBD1. The V segment lost 3 bases and the J segment 0 bases; nucleotides outside the gene matches: 2. The length of the CDR3 is 15 residues. The germline V gene encodes CDR1 SGHTA and CDR2 FQGNSA.